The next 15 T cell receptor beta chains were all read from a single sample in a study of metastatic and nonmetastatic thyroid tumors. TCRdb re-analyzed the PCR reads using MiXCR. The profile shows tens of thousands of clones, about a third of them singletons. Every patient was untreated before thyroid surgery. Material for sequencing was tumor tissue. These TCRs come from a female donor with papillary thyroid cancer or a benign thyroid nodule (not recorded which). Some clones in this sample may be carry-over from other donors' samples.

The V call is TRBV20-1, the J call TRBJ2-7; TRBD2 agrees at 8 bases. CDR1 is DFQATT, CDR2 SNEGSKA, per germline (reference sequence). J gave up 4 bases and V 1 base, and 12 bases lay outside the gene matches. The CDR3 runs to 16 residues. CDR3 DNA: TGCAGTGCTAGAGGGGAGGCCAGGAGCGGGAGTTACGAGCAGTACTTC. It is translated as CSARGEARSGSYEQYF.

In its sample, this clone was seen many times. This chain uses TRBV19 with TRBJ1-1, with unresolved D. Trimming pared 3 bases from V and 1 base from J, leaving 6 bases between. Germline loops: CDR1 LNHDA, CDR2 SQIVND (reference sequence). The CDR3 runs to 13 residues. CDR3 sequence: CASSISQNTEAFF. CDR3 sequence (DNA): TGTGCCAGTAGTATCTCGCAGAACACTGAAGCTTTCTTT. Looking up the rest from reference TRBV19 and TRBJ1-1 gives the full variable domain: DGGITQSPKYLFRKEGQNVTLSCEQNLNHDAMYWYRQDPGQGLRLIYYSQIVNDFQKGDIAEGYSVSREKKESFPLTVTSAQKNPTAFYLCASSISQNTEAFFGQGTRLTVV.

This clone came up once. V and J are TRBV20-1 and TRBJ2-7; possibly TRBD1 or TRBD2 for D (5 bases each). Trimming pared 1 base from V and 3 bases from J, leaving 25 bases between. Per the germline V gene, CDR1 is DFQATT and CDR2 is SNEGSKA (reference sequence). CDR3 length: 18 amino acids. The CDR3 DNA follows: TGCAGTGCTAGAGGAGAGGCCCGCCGGGACCTCCAAAGCTACGAGCAGTACTTC. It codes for CSARGEARRDLQSYEQYF.

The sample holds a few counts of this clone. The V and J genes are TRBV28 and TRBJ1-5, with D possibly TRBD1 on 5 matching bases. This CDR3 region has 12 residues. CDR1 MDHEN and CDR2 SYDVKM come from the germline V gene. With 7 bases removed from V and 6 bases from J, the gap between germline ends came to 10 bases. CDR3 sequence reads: CASTRDVQPQHF. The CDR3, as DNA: TGTGCCAGCACCCGGGACGTTCAGCCCCAGCATTTT. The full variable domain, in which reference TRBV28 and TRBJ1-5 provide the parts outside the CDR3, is DVKVTQSSRYLVKRTGEKVFLECVQDMDHENMFWYRQDPGLGLRLIYFSYDVKMKEKGDIPEGYSVSREKKERFSLILESASTNQTSMYLCASTRDVQPQHFGDGTRLSIL.

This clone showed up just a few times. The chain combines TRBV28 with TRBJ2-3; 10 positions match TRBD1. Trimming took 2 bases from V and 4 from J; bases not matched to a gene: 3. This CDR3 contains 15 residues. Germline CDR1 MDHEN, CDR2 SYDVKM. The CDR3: CASSLGDRGADTQYF. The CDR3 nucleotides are TGTGCCAGCAGTTTAGGGGACAGGGGTGCAGATACGCAGTATTTT.

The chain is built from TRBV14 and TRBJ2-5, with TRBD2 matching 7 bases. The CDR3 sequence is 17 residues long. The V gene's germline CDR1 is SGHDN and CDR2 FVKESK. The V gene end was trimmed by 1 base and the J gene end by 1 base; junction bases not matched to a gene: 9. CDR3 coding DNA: TGTGCCAGCAGCCAAGTGATCGGGAGGAGGGGCCAAGAGACCCAGTACTTC. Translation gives CASSQVIGRRGQETQYF. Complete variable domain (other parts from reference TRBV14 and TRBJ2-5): EAGVTQFPSHSVIEKGQTVTLRCDPISGHDNLYWYRRVMGKEIKFLLHFVKESKQDESGMPNNRFLAERTGGTYSTLKVQPAELEDSGVYFCASSQVIGRRGQETQYFGPGTRLLVL.

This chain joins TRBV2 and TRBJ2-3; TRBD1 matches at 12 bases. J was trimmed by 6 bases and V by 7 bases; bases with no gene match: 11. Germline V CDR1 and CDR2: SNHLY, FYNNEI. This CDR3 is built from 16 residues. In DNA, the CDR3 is TGTGCCAGCACCCACGCGGGACAGGGGGCGGGTGATACGCAGTATTTT. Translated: CASTHAGQGAGDTQYF.

The CDR3 region is CASRAGGYTDTQYF. DNA for the CDR3: TGTGCCAGCAGGGCGGGAGGGTACACAGATACGCAGTATTTT. This chain connects TRBV6-1 to TRBJ2-3, with TRBD2 matching 9 bases. Germline-derived CDR1 and CDR2 are MNHNS and SASEGT. This CDR3 spans 14 amino acids. V was pared by 6 bases and J by 2 bases, with 3 bases of the junction left unmatched.

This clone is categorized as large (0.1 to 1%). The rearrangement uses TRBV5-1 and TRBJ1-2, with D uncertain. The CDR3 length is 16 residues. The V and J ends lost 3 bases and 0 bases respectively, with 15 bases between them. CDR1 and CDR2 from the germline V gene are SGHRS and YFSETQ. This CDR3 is CASSWKETEANYGYTF. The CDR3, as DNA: TGCGCCAGCAGCTGGAAAGAGACGGAGGCTAACTATGGCTACACCTTC. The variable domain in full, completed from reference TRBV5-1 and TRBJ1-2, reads KAGVTQTPRYLIKTRGQQVTLSCSPISGHRSVSWYQQTPGQGLQFLFEYFSETQRNKGNFPGRFSGRQFSNSRSEMNVSTLELGDSALYLCASSWKETEANYGYTFGSGTRLTVV.

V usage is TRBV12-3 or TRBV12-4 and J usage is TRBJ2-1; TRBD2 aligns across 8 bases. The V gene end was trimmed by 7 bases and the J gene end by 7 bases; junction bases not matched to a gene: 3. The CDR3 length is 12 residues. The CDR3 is CASIGRGNEQFF. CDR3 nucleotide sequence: TGTGCCAGCATCGGGAGGGGGAATGAGCAGTTCTTC.

CDR3 loop: CASMVGGRSTEAFF. CDR3 bases: TGTGCCAGTATGGTTGGGGGACGGAGCACTGAAGCTTTCTTT. The chain links TRBV19 to TRBJ1-1, with TRBD1 as a possible D gene (5 bases). From germline, CDR1 is LNHDA and CDR2 SQIVND (reference sequence). Trimming stripped 7 bases from V and 4 bases from J, with 16 bases between. This CDR3 is 14 amino acids long. The full variable domain, completed using reference TRBV19 and TRBJ1-1, is DGGITQSPKYLFRKEGQNVTLSCEQNLNHDAMYWYRQDPGQGLRLIYYSQIVNDFQKGDIAEGYSVSREKKESFPLTVTSAQKNPTAFYLCASMVGGRSTEAFFGQGTRLTVV.

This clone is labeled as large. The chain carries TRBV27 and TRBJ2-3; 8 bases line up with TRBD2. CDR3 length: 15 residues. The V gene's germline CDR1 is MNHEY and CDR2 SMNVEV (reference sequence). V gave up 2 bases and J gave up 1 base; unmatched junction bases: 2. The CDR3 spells CASSLRREGTDTQYF. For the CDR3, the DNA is TGTGCCAGCAGTTTACGGCGGGAGGGCACAGATACGCAGTATTTT.

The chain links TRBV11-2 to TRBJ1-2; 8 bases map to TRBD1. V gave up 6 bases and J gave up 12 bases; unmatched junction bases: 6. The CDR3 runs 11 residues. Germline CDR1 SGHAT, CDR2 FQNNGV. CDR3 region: CASSPDRGDTF. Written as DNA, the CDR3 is TGTGCCAGCAGTCCTGACAGGGGAGACACCTTC.

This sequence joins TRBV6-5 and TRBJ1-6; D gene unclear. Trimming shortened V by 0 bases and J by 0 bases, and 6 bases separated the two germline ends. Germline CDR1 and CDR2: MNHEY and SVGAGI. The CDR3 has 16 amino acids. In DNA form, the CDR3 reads TGTGCCAGCAGTTACTCGAGGAGCTCCTATAATTCACCCCTCCACTTT. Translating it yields CASSYSRSSYNSPLHF.

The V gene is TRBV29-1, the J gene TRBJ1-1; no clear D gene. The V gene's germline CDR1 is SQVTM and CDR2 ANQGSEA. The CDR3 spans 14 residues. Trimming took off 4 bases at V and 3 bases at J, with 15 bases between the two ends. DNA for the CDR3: TGCAGCGTTGCTGCGAATTCGGGCTACACTGAAGCTTTCTTT. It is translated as CSVAANSGYTEAFF. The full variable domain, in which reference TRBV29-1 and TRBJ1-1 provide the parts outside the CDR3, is SAVISQKPSRDICQRGTSLTIQCQVDSQVTMMFWYRQQPGQSLTLIATANQGSEATYESGFVIDKFPISRPNLTFSTLTVSNMSPEDSSIYLCSVAANSGYTEAFFGQGTRLTVV.